A single sample gave rise to the 8 T cell receptor beta chains below, sequenced in a study of regulatory T cells in long-lasting Graves disease. Relying on iRepertoire HTBI primers and Arm-PCR of CDR3 regions, the team built TCR beta libraries. TCRdb re-analysed the multiplex PCR reads in MiXCR, keeping a single row per CDR3 protein. Seen here are fewer than 400,000 distinct CDR3 sequences, 20% observed once, and the top ten hold over 25%. Time point given: persistent/refractory GD, antithyroid drugs over 5 years with positive TRAb. Isolated PBMC RNA provided the starting material for the TCR library. The sample consisted of peripheral blood mononuclear cells (PBMCs), taken when the disease was refractory, from a patient treated with antithyroid drugs. These receptors were obtained from a female donor with Graves disease.

The chain is built from TRBV12-3 or TRBV12-4 and TRBJ1-2, with a tentative D call TRBD1 (6 bases). CDR3 size: 12 residues. Trimming removed 7 bases at V and 13 bases at J, with 19 bases between. The CDR3 region is CASTLTGGSCTF. The CDR3 DNA sequence: TGTGCCAGCACCTTGACGGGGGGCAGCTGCACCTTC.

This chain joins TRBV4-3 and TRBJ1-1, with D perhaps TRBD1 (5 bases). The CDR3 consists of 18 residues. Germline V CDR1 and CDR2: LGHNA, YSLEER. V dropped 3 bases and J dropped 3 bases, with 23 bases sitting between them. The CDR3 DNA is TGCGCCAGCAGCCACCCCCCCCGGGGCGCCTCCACCGACACTGAAGCTTTCTTT. It yields the protein CASSHPPRGASTDTEAFF.

As concerns this clonotype: Germline and junction disagree at one end, which may indicate a read error. The chain joins TRBV2 to TRBJ2-7; possible D gene TRBD1, 6 bases. Germline V gives CDR1 SNHLY, CDR2 FYNNEI. The CDR3 length is 12 residues. CDR3 sequence reads: CAGGQLSYEQHF. The CDR3 DNA sequence: TGTGCCGGTGGACAGCTCTCCTACGAGCAGCACTTC. Supplemented by reference TRBV2 and TRBJ2-7, the full variable domain reads EPEVTQTPSHQVTQMGQEVILRCVPISNHLYFYWYRQILGQKVEFLVSFYNNEISEKSEIFDDQFSVERPDGSNFTLKIRSTKLEDSAMYFCAGGQLSYEQHFGPGTRLTVT.

In the case of this clonotype: Its ends do not fully match the called genes, so a read error is possible. The chain recombines TRBV7-9 with TRBJ2-5; D not resolved. The CDR3 has 11 residues. Germline CDR1 is SEHNR and CDR2 is FQNEAQ (reference sequence). The CDR3 spells CACSSQETQYF. In DNA, the CDR3 is TGTGCCTGCAGCTCCCAAGAGACCCAGTACTTC.

The V gene is TRBV7-9, the J gene TRBJ2-2; D gene ambiguous. V was cut by 1 base and J by 6 bases, with 9 bases left in between. The CDR3 extends over 14 amino acids. Germline V CDR1 and CDR2: SEHNR, FQNEAQ (reference sequence). The chain's CDR3 is CASSLVREAGELFF. DNA of the CDR3: TGTGCCAGCAGCTTAGTCCGTGAGGCCGGGGAGCTGTTTTTT.

The chain has TRBV10-3 and TRBJ2-3, with 10 nucleotides matching TRBD1. Trimming removed 5 bases from V and 2 bases from J; junction bases left unmatched: 4. This CDR3 is 15 amino acids long. Germline CDR1 ENHRY, CDR2 SYGVKD. The CDR3 DNA follows: TGTGCCATCAGTCGGACAGGGGGATCCACAGATACGCAGTATTTT. Translated: CAISRTGGSTDTQYF.

This clonotype occurred many times. The gene calls are TRBV29-1 and TRBJ2-5; 7 bases are shared with TRBD1. The CDR3 is made up of 13 amino acids. Per germline, CDR1 SQVTM and CDR2 ANQGSEA. With V trimmed by 3 bases and J by 5 bases, 6 bases remained unmatched. CDR3 in DNA: TGCAGCGTTGACGACAGGGTGGAGGAGACCCAGTACTTC. Translation: CSVDDRVEETQYF.

This clonotype showed up many times. The gene calls are TRBV9 and TRBJ1-1, with D maybe TRBD1 (5 bases). The CDR3 extends over 15 amino acids. Germline V gives CDR1 SGDLS, CDR2 YYNGEE. The V end lost 4 bases, the J end lost 1 base, and 14 bases lay between the germline ends. The CDR3 region is CASSTRDSPNTEAFF. CDR3 coding DNA: TGTGCCAGCAGCACAAGGGACTCCCCGAACACTGAAGCTTTCTTT.